This TCR beta chain was sequenced for a study of cytomegalovirus exposure and HLA in healthy donors. PCR amplification relied on 60 Vbeta primers (plus 13 Jbeta primers). The assay was immunoSEQ multiplex PCR, and TCRdb's table has in-frame clones only and misses some. The profile shows 150,000 to 200,000 clones, 60% to 80% of them singletons. This clone appeared a few times. J was trimmed by 6 bases and V by 0 bases; bases with no gene match: 3. From germline, CDR1 is SGHDT and CDR2 YYEEEE. This CDR3 contains 15 residues. The sample taken for sequencing was PBMCs. The chain links TRBV5-6 to TRBJ2-1; 10 bases fit TRBD2. The receptor's source is a man in his forties or fifties in good health and CMV-seropositive. CDR3 in amino acids: CASSLVAGGLNEQFF. The CDR3 nucleotides read TGTGCCAGCAGCTTGGTAGCGGGAGGTCTCAATGAGCAGTTCTTC.